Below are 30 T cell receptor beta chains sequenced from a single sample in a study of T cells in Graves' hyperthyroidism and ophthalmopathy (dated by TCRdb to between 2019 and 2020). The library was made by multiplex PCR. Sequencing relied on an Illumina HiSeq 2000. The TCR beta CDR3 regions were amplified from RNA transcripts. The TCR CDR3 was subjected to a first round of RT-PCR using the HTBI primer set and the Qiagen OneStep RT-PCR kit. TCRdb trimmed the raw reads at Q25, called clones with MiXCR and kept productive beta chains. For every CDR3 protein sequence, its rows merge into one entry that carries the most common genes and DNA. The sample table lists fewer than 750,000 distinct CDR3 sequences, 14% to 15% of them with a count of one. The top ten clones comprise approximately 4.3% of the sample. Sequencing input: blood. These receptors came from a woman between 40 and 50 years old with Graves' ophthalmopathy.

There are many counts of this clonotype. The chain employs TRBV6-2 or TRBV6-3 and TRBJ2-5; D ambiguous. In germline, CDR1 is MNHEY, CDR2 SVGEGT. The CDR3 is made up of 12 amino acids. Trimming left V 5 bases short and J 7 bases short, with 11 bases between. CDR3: CASSGESGTQYF. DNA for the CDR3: TGTGCCAGCAGTGGCGAGTCCGGGACCCAGTACTTC.

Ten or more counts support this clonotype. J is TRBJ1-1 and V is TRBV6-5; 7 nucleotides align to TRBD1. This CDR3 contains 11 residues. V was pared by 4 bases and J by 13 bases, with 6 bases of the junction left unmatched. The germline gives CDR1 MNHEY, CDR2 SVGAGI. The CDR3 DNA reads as TGTGCCAGCAGTTTCGGACAGGTGGATTTCTTT. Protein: CASSFGQVDFF.

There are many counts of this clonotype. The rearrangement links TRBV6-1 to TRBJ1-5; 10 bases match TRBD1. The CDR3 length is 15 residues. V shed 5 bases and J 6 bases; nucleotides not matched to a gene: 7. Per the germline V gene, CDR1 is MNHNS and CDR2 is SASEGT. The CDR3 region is CASSPDRGRSQPQHF. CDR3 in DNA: TGTGCCAGCAGTCCTGACAGGGGGCGCAGTCAGCCCCAGCATTTT.

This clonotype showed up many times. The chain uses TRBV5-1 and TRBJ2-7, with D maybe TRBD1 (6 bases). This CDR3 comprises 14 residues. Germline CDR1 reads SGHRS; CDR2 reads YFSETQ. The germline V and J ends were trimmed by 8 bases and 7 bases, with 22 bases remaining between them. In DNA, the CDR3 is TGCGCCAGAGGGGGAGAGGCCATCCTCCAGGAGCAGTACTTC. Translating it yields CARGGEAILQEQYF. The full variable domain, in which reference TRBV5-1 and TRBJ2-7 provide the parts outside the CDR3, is KAGVTQTPRYLIKTRGQQVTLSCSPISGHRSVSWYQQTPGQGLQFLFEYFSETQRNKGNFPGRFSGRQFSNSRSEMNVSTLELGDSALYLCARGGEAILQEQYFGPGTRLTVT.

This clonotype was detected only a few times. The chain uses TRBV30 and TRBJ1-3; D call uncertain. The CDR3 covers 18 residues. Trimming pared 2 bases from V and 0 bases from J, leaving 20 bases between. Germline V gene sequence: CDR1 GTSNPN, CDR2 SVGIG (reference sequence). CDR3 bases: TGTGCCTGGAGTTCCCCCCGCTATACAGAAGCCTCTGGAAACACCATATATTTT. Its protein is CAWSSPRYTEASGNTIYF. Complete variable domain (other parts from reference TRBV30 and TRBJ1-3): SQTIHQWPATLVQPVGSPLSLECTVEGTSNPNLYWYRQAAGRGLQLLFYSVGIGQISSEVPQNLSASRPQDRQFILSSKKLLLSDSGFYLCAWSSPRYTEASGNTIYFGEGSWLTVV.

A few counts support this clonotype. DNA of the CDR3: TGCAGTGCTCAGGAGAGGGGCCCTTGGGAGACCCAGTACTTC. Translating gives CSAQERGPWETQYF. V gene TRBV20-1 combines with J gene TRBJ2-5, with D perhaps TRBD1 or TRBD2 (5 bases each). Germline CDR1 DFQATT, CDR2 SNEGSKA (reference sequence). The CDR3 runs to 14 residues. Trimming took 5 bases from V and 5 from J, leaving 18 bases between them.

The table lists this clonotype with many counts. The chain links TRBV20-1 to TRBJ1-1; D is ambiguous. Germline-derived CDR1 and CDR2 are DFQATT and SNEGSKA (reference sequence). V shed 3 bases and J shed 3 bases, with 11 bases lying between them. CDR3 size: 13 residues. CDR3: CSASAFRHTEAFF. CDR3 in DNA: TGCAGTGCTAGCGCCTTCCGCCACACTGAAGCTTTCTTT.

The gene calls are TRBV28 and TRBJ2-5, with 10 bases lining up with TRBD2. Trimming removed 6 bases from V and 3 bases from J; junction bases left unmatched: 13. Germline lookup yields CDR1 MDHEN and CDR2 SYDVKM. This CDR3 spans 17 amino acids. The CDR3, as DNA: TGTGCCAGCAGAGGACTAGCGGCCCGCAGGGGAAAAGAGACCCAGTACTTC. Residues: CASRGLAARRGKETQYF. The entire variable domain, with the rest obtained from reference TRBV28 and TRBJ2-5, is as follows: DVKVTQSSRYLVKRTGEKVFLECVQDMDHENMFWYRQDPGLGLRLIYFSYDVKMKEKGDIPEGYSVSREKKERFSLILESASTNQTSMYLCASRGLAARRGKETQYFGPGTRLLVL.

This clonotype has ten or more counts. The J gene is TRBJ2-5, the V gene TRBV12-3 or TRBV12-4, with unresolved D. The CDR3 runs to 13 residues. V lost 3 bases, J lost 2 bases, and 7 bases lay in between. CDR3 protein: CASSLWQQETQYF. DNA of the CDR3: TGTGCCAGCAGTTTGTGGCAACAAGAGACCCAGTACTTC.

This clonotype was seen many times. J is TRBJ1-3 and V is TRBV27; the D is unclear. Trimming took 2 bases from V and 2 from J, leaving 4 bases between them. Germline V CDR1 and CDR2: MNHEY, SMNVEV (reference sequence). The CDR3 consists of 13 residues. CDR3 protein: CASSLGPGNTIYF. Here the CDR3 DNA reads TGTGCCAGCAGTTTAGGACCTGGAAACACCATATATTTT.

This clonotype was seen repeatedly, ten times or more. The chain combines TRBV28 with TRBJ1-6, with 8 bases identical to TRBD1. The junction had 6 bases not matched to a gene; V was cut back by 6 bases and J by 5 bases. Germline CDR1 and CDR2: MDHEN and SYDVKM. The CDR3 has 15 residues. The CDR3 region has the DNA TGTGCCAGCAGGCCCGGACAGGGTGATAATTCACCCCTCCACTTT. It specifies CASRPGQGDNSPLHF.

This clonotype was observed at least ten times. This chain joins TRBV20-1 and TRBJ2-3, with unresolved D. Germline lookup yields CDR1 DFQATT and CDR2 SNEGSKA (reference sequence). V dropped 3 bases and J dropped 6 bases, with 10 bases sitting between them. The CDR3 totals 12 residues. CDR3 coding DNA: TGCAGTGCTAGGATCGAGGCGGATACGCAGTATTTT. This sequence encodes CSARIEADTQYF.

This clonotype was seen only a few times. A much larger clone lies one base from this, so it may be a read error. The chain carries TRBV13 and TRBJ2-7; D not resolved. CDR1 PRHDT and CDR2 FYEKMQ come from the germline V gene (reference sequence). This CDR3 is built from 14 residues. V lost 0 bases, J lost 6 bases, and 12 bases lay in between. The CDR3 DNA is TGTGCCAGCAGCTTAGGGTCGGTGGCACGCGAGCAGTACTTC. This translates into CASSLGSVAREQYF.

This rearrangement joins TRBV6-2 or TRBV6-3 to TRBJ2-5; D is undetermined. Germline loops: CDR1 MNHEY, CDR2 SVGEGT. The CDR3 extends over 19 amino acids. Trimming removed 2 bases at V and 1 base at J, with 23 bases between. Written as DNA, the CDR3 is TGTGCCAGCAGTTACCAACGGTTTGGCGTACTGGGAAGCCAAGAGACCCAGTACTTC. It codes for CASSYQRFGVLGSQETQYF.

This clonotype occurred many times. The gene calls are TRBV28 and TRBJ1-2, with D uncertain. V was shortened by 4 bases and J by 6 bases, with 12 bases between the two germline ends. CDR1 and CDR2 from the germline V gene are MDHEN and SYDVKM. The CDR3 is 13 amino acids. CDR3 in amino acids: CASSSPGLDGYTF. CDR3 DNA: TGTGCCAGCAGTTCCCCGGGGTTGGATGGCTACACCTTC.

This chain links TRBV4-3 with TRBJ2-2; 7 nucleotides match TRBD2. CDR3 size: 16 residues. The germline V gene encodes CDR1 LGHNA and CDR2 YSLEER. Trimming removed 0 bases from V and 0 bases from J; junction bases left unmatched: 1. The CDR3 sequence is CASSQEAGANTGELFF. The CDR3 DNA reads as TGCGCCAGCAGCCAAGAGGCGGGAGCGAACACCGGGGAGCTGTTTTTT.

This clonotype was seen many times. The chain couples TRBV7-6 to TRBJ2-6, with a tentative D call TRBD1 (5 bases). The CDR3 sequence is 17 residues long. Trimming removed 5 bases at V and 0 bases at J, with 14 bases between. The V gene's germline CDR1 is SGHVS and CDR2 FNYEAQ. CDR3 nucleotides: TGTGCCAGCAGCCCACCCGACAGTAGCTCTGGGGCCAACGTCCTGACTTTC. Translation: CASSPPDSSSGANVLTF.

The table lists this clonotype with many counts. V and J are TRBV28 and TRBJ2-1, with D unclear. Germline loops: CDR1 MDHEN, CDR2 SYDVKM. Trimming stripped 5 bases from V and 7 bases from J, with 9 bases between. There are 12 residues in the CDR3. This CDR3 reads CASSRRVNEQFF. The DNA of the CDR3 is TGTGCCAGCAGTCGTCGGGTGAATGAGCAGTTCTTC.

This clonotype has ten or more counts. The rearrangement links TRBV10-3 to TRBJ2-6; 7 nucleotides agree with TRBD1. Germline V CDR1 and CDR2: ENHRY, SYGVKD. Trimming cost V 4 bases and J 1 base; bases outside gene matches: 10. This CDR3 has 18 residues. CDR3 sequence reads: CAISAWDSDLSGANVLTF. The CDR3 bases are TGTGCCATCAGTGCTTGGGACAGCGACCTTTCTGGGGCCAACGTCCTGACTTTC.

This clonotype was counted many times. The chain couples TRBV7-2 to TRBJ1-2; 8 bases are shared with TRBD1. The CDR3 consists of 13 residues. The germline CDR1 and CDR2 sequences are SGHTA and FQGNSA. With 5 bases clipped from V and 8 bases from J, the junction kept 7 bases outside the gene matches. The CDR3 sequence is CASSPDRDIGYTF. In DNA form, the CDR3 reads TGTGCCAGCAGCCCGGACAGGGATATCGGCTACACCTTC.

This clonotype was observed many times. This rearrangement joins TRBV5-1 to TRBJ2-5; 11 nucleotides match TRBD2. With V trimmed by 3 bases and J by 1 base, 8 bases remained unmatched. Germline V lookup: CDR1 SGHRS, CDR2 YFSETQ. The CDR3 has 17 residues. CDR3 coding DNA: TGCGCCAGCAGCTATCTCCCGGGACTAGCGGCCCAAGAGACCCAGTACTTC. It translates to CASSYLPGLAAQETQYF.

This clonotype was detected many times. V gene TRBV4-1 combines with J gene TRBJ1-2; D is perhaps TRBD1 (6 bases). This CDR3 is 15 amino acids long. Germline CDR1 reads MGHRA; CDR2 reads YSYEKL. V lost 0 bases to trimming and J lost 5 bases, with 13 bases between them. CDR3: CASSQEGTRPYGYTF. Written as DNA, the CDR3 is TGCGCCAGCAGCCAAGAGGGGACAAGGCCATATGGCTACACCTTC.

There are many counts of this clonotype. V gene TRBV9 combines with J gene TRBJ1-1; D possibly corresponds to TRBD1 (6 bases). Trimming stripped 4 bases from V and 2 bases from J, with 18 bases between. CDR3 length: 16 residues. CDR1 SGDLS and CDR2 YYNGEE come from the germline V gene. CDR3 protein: CASSLNREMANTEAFF. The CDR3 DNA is TGTGCCAGCAGCCTCAACAGGGAAATGGCTAACACTGAAGCTTTCTTT.

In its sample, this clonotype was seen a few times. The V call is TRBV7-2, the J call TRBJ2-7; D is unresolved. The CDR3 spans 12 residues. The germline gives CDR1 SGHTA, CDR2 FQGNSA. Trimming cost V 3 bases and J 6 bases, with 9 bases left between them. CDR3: CASSLFGAEQYF. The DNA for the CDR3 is TGTGCCAGCAGCTTGTTTGGCGCCGAGCAGTACTTC.

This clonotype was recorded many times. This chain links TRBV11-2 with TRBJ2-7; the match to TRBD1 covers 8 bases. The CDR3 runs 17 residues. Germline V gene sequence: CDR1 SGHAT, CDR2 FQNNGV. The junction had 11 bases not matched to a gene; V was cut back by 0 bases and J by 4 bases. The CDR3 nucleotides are TGTGCCAGCAGCTTAGACCCCACGGCAGGGGGCGAATACGAGCAGTACTTC. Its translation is CASSLDPTAGGEYEQYF.

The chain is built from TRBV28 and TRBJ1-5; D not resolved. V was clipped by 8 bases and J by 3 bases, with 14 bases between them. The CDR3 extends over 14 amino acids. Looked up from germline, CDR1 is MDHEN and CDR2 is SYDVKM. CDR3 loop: CASCATINNQPQHF. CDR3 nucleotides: TGTGCCAGCTGTGCAACAATAAACAATCAGCCCCAGCATTTT.

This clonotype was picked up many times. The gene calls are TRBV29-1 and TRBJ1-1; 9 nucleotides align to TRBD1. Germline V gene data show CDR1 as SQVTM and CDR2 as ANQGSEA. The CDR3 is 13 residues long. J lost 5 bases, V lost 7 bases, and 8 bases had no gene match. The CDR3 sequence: CSAAQGARTEAFF. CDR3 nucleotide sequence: TGCAGCGCCGCACAGGGGGCGCGTACTGAAGCTTTCTTT.

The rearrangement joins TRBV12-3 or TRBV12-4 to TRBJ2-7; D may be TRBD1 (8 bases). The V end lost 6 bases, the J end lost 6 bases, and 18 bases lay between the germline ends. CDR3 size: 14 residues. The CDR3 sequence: CASSSDREGAEQYF. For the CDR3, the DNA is TGTGCCAGCAGCTCGGACAGGGAGGGCGCCGAGCAGTACTTC.

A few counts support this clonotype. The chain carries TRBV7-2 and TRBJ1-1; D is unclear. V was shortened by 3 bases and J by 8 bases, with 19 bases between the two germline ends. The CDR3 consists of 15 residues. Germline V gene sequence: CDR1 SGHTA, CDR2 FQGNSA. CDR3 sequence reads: CASSFGGPGLSEAFF. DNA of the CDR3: TGTGCCAGCAGCTTCGGAGGACCCGGTCTCAGCGAAGCTTTCTTT.

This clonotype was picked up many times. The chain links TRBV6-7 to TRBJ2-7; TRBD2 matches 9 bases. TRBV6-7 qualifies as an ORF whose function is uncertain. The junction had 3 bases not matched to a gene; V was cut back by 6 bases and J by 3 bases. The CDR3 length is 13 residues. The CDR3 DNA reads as TGTGCCAGCAGGGGAGCGGGAGGCTACGAGCAGTACTTC. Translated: CASRGAGGYEQYF.